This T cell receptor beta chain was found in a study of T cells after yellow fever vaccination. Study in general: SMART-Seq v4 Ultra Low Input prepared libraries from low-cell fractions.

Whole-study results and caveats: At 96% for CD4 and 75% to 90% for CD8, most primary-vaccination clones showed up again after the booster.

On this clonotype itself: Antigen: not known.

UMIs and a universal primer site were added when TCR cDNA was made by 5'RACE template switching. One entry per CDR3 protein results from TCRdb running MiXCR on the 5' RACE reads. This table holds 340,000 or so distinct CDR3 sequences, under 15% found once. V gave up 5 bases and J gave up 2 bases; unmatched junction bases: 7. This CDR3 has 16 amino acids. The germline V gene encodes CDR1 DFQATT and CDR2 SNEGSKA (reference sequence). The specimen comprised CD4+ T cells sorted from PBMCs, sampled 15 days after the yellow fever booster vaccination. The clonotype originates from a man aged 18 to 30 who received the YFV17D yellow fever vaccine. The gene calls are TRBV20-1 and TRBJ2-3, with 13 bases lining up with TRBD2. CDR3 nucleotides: TGCAGTGCTGAATGGACTAGCGGGGGACCCACAGATACGCAGTATTTT. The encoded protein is CSAEWTSGGPTDTQYF.